This TCR beta chain is from a study of T-cell memory formation after mild COVID-19. Study findings and constraints: Contracting CD8+ clones were enriched in EMRA, CD4+ mainly in CM and EM. Later expanders leaned CD4+, whereas day 15 to 85 contracting clones were balanced CD4/CD8.

There are a few counts of this clonotype. No antigen is known for it. CDR1 and CDR2 from the germline V gene are SGHTA and FQGNSA. CDR3 length: 16 residues. After removal of 4 bases from V and 2 bases from J, the junction contained 7 bases not matched to a gene. 5'RACE primed at constant segments yielded TCR alpha and TCR beta cDNA libraries bearing sample barcodes and UMIs. MiXCR was run by TCRdb on the 5' RACE reads, yielding one entry per CDR3 protein. This sample has some 40,000 distinct CDR3 sequences; 7.3% occur once, and the top ten carry 1.4%. This receptor was taken from a man younger than 35 who had mild COVID-19 (a few samples of this study predate the infection). Cell type and time point are not known. The sequencing input was PBMCs or a T cell subset sorted from them (not recorded which). V and J are TRBV7-2 and TRBJ1-5; the match to TRBD1 covers 8 bases. The CDR3 sequence is CASSSRTGQGNQPQHF. The CDR3 DNA sequence: TGTGCCAGCAGCTCCCGGACAGGGCAAGGCAATCAGCCCCAGCATTTT.